The clone carrying this T cell receptor beta chain was detected only a few times. This entry comes from a study of shared clonotypes between healthy human individuals. Naive-designated CD8 cells lacked CD45RO, were positively enriched for CCR7, and omitted terminally differentiated effector memory CD45RA+ cells. Per the original methods: ImmunoSEQ sequences covered only the junction and lacked quality scores; filtering therefore differed. Sequencing used immunoSEQ multiplex PCR; TCRdb keeps in-frame clones, though not all of them. V and J calls plus clone size are reproduced from that table; the DNA served to infer D and trimming. This repertoire shows some 1,900,000 clones, approximately 94% found once; its top ten account for 0.9% to 1.5%. Germline CDR1 and CDR2: LNHDA and SQIVND (reference sequence). V dropped 8 bases and J dropped 4 bases, with 20 bases sitting between them. There are 15 residues in the CDR3.

The clonotype was recovered from a man aged 18 to 29 in good health. This rearrangement joins TRBV19 to TRBJ1-1; D might be TRBD1 (6 bases). The sample taken for sequencing was naive CD8+ T cells sorted from blood. The CDR3 nucleotides read TGTGCCAGTTTCTCGGGAGGGGGGCTGAGCACTGAAGCTTTCTTT. It translates to CASFSGGGLSTEAFF.